Here is one T cell receptor (beta chain) with its context. Germline V gives CDR1 MNHEY, CDR2 SVGEGT. V lost 2 bases and J lost 4, with 6 bases in between. The length of the CDR3 is 13 residues. The data were obtained in a study of control samples from healthy donors and cancer patients. Sequenced by immunoSEQ multiplex PCR; TCRdb stores in-frame clones only, minus some. This table has 150,000 to 180,000 clones, around 96% appearing once. The sequence derives from a man in his forties or fifties in good health. The sample was blood. V gene TRBV6-2 or TRBV6-3 combines with J gene TRBJ2-1; maybe TRBD2 (5 bases). The CDR3 DNA reads TGTGCCAGCAGTTACGCGGGTTACAATGAGCAGTTCTTC. It yields the protein CASSYAGYNEQFF.